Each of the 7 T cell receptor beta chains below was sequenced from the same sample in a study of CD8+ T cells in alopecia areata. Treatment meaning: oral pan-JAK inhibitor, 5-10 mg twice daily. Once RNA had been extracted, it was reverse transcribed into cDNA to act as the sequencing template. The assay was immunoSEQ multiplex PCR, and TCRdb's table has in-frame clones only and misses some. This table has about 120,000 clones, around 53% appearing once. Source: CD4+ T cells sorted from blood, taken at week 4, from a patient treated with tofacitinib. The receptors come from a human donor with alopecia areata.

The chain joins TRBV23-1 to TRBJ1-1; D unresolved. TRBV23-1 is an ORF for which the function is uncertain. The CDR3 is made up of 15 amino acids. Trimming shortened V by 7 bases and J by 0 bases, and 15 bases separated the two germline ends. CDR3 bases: TGCGCCAGCAAGGAGCCGGAGCCCTTGAACACTGAAGCTTTCTTT. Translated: CASKEPEPLNTEAFF.

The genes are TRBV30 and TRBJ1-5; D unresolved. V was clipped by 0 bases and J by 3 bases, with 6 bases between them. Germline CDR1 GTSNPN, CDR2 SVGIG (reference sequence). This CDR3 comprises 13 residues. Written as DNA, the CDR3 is TGTGCCTGGAGTGTAGCGGTCAATCAGCCCCAGCATTTT. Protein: CAWSVAVNQPQHF. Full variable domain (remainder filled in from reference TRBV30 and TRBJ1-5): SQTIHQWPATLVQPVGSPLSLECTVEGTSNPNLYWYRQAAGRGLQLLFYSVGIGQISSEVPQNLSASRPQDRQFILSSKKLLLSDSGFYLCAWSVAVNQPQHFGDGTRLSIL.

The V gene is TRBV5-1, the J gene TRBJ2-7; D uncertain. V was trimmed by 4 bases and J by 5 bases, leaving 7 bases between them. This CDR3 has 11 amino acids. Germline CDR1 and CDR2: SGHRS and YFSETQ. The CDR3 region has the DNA TGCGCCAGCAGCGCCTACCACGAGCAGTACTTC. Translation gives CASSAYHEQYF.

CDR3 DNA: TGTGCCAGCAGACGGGACAACCCCTCCTACGAGCAGTACTTC. It encodes CASRRDNPSYEQYF. This chain uses TRBV6-6 with TRBJ2-7; D perhaps matches TRBD1 (6 bases). The CDR3 runs to 14 residues. The V and J ends lost 6 bases and 0 bases respectively, with 12 bases between them. CDR1 is MNHNY, CDR2 SVGAGI, per germline (reference sequence).

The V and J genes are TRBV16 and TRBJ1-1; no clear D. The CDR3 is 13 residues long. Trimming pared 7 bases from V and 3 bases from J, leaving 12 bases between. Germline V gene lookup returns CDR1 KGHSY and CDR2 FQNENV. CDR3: CASIVEAYTEAFF. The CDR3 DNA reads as TGTGCCAGCATCGTAGAGGCCTACACTGAAGCTTTCTTT.

CDR3 sequence (DNA): TGTGCCAGCAGCCTGACAGGTAGCTCCTACGAGCAGTACTTC. This encodes CASSLTGSSYEQYF. The genes are TRBV7-6 and TRBJ2-7; D is possibly TRBD1 (6 bases). Germline V CDR1 and CDR2: SGHVS, FNYEAQ. Trimming cost V 5 bases and J 0 bases, with 11 bases left between them. The CDR3 totals 14 residues.

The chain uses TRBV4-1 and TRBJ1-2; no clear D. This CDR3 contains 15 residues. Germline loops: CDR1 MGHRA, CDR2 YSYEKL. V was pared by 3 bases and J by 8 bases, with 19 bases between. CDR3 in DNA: TGCGCCAGCAGCCAGCCAACTCCCGGCCTCCCCGGCTACACCTTC. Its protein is CASSQPTPGLPGYTF.